The clone carrying this T cell receptor (beta chain) appeared a single time. The CDR3 sequence is 15 residues long. Germline V CDR1 and CDR2: SGHRS, YFSETQ. Trimming removed 3 bases from V and 6 bases from J; junction bases left unmatched: 9. As handled by the study authors: Nucleated cell counts were estimated from reference gene primer amplification. Produced via immunoSEQ multiplex PCR; TCRdb's table is partial and in-frame only. The D gene and trimming were derived from the DNA, and the V and J assignments and clone size from that table. The table has about 320,000 clones, roughly 85% seen once. The data belong to a study of blood T cell repertoires in COVID-19. As for the study in general: Acute and convalescent COVID-19 specimens originated in the United States, Italy and Spain. The analysed material was cDNA or gDNA that came from T cells, B-cell-depleted T cells, or PBMCs.

The origin of this receptor is a human donor in a cohort sampled during active COVID-19. The sequenced sample consisted of peripheral blood. This chain uses TRBV5-1 with TRBJ1-2, with 9 bases matching TRBD1. The CDR3 loop reads CASSYRDRDADGYTF. The CDR3 coding sequence is TGCGCCAGCAGCTATAGGGACAGGGATGCTGATGGCTACACCTTC.